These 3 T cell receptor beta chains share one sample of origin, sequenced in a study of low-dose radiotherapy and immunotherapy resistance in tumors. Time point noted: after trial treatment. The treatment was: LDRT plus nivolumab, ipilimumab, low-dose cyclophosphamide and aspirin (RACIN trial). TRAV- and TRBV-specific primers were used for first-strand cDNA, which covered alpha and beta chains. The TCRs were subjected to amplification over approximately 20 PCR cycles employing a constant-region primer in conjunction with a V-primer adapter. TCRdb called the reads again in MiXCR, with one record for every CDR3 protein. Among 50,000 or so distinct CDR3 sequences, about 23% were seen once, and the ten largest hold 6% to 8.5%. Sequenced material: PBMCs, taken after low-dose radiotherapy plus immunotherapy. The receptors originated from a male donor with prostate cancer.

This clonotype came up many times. CDR3 sequence: CASSLAGPLHF. CDR3 nucleotides: TGTGCCAGCAGCTTAGCGGGACCCCTCCACTTT. V is TRBV7-9 and J is TRBJ1-6, with D unresolved. V lost 0 bases, J lost 12 bases, and 3 bases lay in between. The CDR3 is 11 residues long. The germline gives CDR1 SEHNR, CDR2 FQNEAQ (reference sequence).

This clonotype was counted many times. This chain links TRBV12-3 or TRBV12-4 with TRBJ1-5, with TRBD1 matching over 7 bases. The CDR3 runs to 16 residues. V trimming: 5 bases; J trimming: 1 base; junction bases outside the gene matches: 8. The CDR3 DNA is TGTGCCAGCAGTCCCCGACAGGGATTAAGCAATCAGCCCCAGCATTTT. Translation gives CASSPRQGLSNQPQHF.

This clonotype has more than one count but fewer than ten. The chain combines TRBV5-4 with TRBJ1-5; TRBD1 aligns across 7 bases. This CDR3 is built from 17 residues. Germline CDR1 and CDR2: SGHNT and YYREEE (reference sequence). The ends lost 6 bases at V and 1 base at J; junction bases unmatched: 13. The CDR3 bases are TGTGCCAGCACCGAGGGAGGGGACAGACAAAGCAATCAGCCCCAGCATTTT. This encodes CASTEGGDRQSNQPQHF.